A single T cell receptor beta chain is shown here with its context. All diabetic donors were classified as either type 1 or type 2 diabetes. This specimen belongs to a study of type 1 and type 2 diabetes patients. Turning to the study itself: From PBMCs, CD4+ and CD8+ T cells were isolated by magnetic microbeads.

This CDR3 is built from 15 residues. In germline, CDR1 is LNHDA, CDR2 SQIVND (reference sequence). The ends were cut back, 7 bases at V and 5 bases at J, with 15 bases in the middle. The PCR template was genomic DNA. Multiplex PCR with 30 forward and 13 reverse primers amplified the TCR beta CDR3. One entry per CDR3 protein results from TCRdb running MiXCR on the multiplex PCR reads. The table includes approximately 260,000 distinct CDR3 sequences, around 47% detected once. The gene calls are TRBV19 and TRBJ1-6; no definite D call. This sequence was found in a man aged 18 to 29 with type 2 diabetes. Specimen: peripheral blood mononuclear cells (PBMCs). CDR3 bases: TGTGCCAGTACGCTCCGGAGGGCGGATAATTCACCCCTCCACTTT. Translated: CASTLRRADNSPLHF.